Each of the 4 T cell receptor beta chains below was sequenced from the same sample in a study of T-cell reconstitution after alpha-beta-depleted transplantation in children. A library of TCRbeta sequences, prepared with unique molecular identifiers, was generated. TCRdb itself ran the PCR reads through MiXCR, one entry per CDR3 protein. The sample shows 250,000 to 300,000 distinct CDR3 sequences, 10% of them seen only once. The sample here was PBMCs, taken before TCRalphabeta/CD19-depleted stem cell transplant. The receptors derive from a boy under three years old with acute myeloid leukemia, due to receive a stem cell transplant.

This clonotype was seen a few times. This chain joins TRBV12-3 or TRBV12-4 and TRBJ2-1; D is possibly TRBD1 or TRBD2 (5 bases each). Deletions cut 4 bases from V and 8 bases from J, with 21 bases between. The CDR3 extends over 16 amino acids. The CDR3 region has the DNA TGTGCCAGCAGTTCGAGGGGCCTCCTAGATCGGGATGAGCAGTTCTTC. This codes for CASSSRGLLDRDEQFF.

Details on this clonotype: A read error may produce the germline difference seen at one junction end. V is TRBV11-3 and J is TRBJ2-1; either TRBD1 or TRBD2 may fit D (5 bases each). The length of the CDR3 is 15 residues. The germline V gene encodes CDR1 SGHNT and CDR2 YENEEA. In DNA form, the CDR3 reads TGTGCCAGCAGCTTGGGGACGGCCTCCTACAATGATCAGTTCTTC. This encodes CASSLGTASYNDQFF.

V gene TRBV12-3 or TRBV12-4 combines with J gene TRBJ1-2, with D possibly TRBD1 on 5 matching bases. With 6 bases removed from V and 4 bases from J, the gap between germline ends came to 15 bases. The CDR3 spans 14 residues. The CDR3 DNA sequence: TGTGCCAGCAGGCCCACCGGGACGGTCTATGGCTACACCTTC. Protein product: CASRPTGTVYGYTF.

Many counts were recorded for this clonotype. The J gene is TRBJ2-7, the V gene TRBV2, with D perhaps TRBD1 (6 bases). CDR1 is SNHLY, CDR2 FYNNEI, per germline. The CDR3 length is 13 residues. V was cut by 9 bases and J by 1 base, with 13 bases left in between. CDR3 sequence (DNA): TGTGCCAGTGGACAGACTCAATCCTACGAGCAGTACTTC. Its protein is CASGQTQSYEQYF.